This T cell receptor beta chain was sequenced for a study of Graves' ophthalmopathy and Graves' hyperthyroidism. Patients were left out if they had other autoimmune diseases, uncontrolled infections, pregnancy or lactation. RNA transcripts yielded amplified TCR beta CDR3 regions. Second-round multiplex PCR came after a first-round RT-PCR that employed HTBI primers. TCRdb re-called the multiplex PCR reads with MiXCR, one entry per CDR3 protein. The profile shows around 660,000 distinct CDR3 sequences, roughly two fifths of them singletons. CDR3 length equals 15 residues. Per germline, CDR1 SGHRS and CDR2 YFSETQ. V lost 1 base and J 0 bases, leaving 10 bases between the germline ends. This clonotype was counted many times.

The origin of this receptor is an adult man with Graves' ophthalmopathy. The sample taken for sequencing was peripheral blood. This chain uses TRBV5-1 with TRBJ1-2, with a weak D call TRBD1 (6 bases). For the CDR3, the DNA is TGCGCCAGCAGCTTGACAAGGACAGCTAACTATGGCTACACCTTC. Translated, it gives CASSLTRTANYGYTF.